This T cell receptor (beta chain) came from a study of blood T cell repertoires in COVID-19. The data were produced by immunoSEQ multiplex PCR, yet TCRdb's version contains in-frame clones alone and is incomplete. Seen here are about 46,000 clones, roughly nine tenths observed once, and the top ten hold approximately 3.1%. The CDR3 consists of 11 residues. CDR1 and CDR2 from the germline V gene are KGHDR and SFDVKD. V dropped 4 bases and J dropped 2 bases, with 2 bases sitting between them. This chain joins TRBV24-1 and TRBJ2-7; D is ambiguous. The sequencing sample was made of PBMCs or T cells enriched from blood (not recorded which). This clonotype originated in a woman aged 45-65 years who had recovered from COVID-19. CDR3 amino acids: CATSDTYEQYF. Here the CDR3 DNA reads TGTGCCACCAGTGACACCTACGAGCAGTACTTC.